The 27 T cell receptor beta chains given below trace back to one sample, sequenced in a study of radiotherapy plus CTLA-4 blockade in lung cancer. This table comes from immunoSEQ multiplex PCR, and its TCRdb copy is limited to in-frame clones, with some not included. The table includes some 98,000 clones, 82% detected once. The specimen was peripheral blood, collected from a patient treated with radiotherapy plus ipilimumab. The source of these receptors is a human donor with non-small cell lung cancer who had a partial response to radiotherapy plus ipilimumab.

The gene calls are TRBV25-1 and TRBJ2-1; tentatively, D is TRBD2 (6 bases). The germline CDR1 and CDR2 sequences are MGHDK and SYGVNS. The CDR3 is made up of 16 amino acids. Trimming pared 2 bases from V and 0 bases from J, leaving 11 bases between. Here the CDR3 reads CASSEILGSSYNEQFF. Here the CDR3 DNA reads TGTGCCAGCAGTGAAATTCTCGGGAGCTCCTACAATGAGCAGTTCTTC.

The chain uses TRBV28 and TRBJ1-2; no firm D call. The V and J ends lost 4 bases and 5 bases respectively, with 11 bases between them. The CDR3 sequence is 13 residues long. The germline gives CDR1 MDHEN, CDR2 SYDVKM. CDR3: CASSSLLPYGYTF. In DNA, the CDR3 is TGTGCCAGCAGTTCCCTCCTCCCGTATGGCTACACCTTC.

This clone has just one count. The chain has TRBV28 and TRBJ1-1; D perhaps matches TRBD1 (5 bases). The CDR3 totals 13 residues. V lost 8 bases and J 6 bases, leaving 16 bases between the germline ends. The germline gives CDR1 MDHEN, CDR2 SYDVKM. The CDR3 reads CASWGEGSSEAFF. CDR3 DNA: TGTGCCAGCTGGGGGGAGGGTAGCTCTGAAGCTTTCTTT.

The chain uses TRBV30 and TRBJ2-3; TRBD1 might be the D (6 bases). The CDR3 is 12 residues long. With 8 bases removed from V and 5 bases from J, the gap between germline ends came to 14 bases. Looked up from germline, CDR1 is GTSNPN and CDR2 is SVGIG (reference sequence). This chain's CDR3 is CAGRIRGDTQYF. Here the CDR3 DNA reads TGTGCCGGCCGAATCAGGGGAGATACGCAGTATTTT.

CDR3 nucleotide sequence: TGCGCCAGCAGCACCGGACAGGGAAGACTCAACGAGCAGTACTTC. Amino acid sequence: CASSTGQGRLNEQYF. The rearrangement joins TRBV5-1 to TRBJ2-7; 8 bases align to TRBD1. The V and J ends lost 4 bases and 5 bases, in that order; junction bases with no gene match: 11. CDR1 SGHRS and CDR2 YFSETQ come from the germline V gene. The CDR3 extends over 15 amino acids. Combining the CDR3 with reference TRBV5-1 and TRBJ2-7 gives the whole variable domain KAGVTQTPRYLIKTRGQQVTLSCSPISGHRSVSWYQQTPGQGLQFLFEYFSETQRNKGNFPGRFSGRQFSNSRSEMNVSTLELGDSALYLCASSTGQGRLNEQYFGPGTRLTVT.

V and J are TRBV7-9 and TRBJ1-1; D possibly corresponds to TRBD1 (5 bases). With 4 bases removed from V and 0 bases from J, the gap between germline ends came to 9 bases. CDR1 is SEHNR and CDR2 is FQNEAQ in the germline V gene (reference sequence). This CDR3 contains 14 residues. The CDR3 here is CASSWGGLNTEAFF. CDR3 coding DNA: TGTGCCAGCAGCTGGGGGGGACTGAACACTGAAGCTTTCTTT.

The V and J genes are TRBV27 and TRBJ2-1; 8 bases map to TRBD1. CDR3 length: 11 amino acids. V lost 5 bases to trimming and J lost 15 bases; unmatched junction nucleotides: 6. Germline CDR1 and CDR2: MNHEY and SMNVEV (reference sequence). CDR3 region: CASSLRGQVFF. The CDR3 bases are TGTGCCAGCAGTCTGAGGGGACAGGTGTTCTTC.

The CDR3 sequence is CASSIRGLSIEQFF. The CDR3 coding sequence is TGTGCCAGTAGTATTAGGGGACTATCTATTGAGCAGTTCTTC. V gene TRBV19 combines with J gene TRBJ2-1, with TRBD2 identical over 7 bases. Germline V gene lookup returns CDR1 LNHDA and CDR2 SQIVND (reference sequence). V was pared by 3 bases and J by 9 bases, with 8 bases of the junction left unmatched. The CDR3 is made up of 14 amino acids.

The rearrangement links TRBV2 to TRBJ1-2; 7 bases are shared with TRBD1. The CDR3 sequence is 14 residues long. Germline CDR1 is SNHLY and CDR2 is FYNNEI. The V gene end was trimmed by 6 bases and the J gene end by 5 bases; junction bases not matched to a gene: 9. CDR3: CASRKRDSSYGYTF. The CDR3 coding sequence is TGTGCCAGCAGGAAAAGGGACAGCTCATATGGCTACACCTTC. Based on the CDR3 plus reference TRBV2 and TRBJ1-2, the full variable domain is EPEVTQTPSHQVTQMGQEVILRCVPISNHLYFYWYRQILGQKVEFLVSFYNNEISEKSEIFDDQFSVERPDGSNFTLKIRSTKLEDSAMYFCASRKRDSSYGYTFGSGTRLTVV.

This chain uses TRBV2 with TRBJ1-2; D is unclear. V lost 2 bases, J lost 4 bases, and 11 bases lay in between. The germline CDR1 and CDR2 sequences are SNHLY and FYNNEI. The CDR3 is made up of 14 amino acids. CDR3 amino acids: CASSEHQYSYGYTF. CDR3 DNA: TGTGCCAGCAGTGAACACCAATACTCCTATGGCTACACCTTC.

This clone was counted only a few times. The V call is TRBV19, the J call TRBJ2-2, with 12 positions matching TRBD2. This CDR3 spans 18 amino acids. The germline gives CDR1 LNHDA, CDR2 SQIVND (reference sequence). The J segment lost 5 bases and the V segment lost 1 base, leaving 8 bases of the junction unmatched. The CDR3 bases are TGTGCCAGTAGTATAGGTCCTAGCGGGAGGGCCAGTACCGGGGAGCTGTTTTTT. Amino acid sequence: CASSIGPSGRASTGELFF.

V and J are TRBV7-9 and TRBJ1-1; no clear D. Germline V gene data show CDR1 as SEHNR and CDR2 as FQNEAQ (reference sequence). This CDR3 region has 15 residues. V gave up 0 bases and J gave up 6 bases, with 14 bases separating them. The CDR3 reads CASSLARPRSAEAFF. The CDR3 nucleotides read TGTGCCAGCAGCTTAGCGCGACCGAGGAGCGCTGAAGCTTTCTTT.

CDR3 sequence (DNA): TGCGCCAGCAGCCACGCCCCGGGACATAACTCTGGGGCCAACGTCCTGACTTTC. Translation gives CASSHAPGHNSGANVLTF. The chain links TRBV4-1 to TRBJ2-6; D is possibly TRBD1 (6 bases). Trimming took 3 bases from V and 0 from J, leaving 15 bases between them. Germline values: CDR1 MGHRA, CDR2 YSYEKL. The CDR3 covers 18 residues.

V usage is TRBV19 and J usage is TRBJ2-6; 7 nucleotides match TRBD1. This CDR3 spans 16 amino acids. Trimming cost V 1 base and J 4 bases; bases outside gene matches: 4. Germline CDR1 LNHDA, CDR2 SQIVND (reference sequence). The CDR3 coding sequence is TGTGCCAGTAGTATAGGAAAGGGGGCCGGGGCCAACGTCCTGACTTTC. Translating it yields CASSIGKGAGANVLTF.

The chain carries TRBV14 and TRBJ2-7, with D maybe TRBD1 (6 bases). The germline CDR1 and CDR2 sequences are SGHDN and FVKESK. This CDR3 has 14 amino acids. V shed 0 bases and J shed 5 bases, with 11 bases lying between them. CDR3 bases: TGTGCCAGCAGCCAAGATACAGGGATGAACGAGCAGTACTTC. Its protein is CASSQDTGMNEQYF.

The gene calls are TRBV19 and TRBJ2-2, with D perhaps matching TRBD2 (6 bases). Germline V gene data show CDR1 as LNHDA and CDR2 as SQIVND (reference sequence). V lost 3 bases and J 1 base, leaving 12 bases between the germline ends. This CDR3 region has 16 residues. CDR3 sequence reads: CASSIKTSMNTGELFF. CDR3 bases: TGTGCCAGTAGTATCAAAACTAGCATGAACACCGGGGAGCTGTTTTTT.

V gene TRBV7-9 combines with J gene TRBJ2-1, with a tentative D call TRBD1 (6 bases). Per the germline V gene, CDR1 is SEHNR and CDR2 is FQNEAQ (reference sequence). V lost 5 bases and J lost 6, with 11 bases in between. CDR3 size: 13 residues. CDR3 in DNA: TGTGCCAGCAGCCCAGGGGTGCGCAATGAGCAGTTCTTC. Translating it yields CASSPGVRNEQFF.

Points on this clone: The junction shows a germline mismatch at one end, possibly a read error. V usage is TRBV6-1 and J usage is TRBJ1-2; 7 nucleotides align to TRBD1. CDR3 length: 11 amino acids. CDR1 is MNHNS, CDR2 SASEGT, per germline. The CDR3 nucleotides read TGTGCCAGCGTTGGGACAGACATCCCCCAATTC. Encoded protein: CASVGTDIPQF.

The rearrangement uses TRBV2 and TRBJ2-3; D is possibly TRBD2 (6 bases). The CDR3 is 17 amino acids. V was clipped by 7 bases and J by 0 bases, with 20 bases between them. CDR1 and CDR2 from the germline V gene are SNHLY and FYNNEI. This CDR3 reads CASTWERARTSTDTQYF. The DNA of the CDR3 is TGTGCCAGCACTTGGGAGCGGGCCCGTACTAGCACAGATACGCAGTATTTT.

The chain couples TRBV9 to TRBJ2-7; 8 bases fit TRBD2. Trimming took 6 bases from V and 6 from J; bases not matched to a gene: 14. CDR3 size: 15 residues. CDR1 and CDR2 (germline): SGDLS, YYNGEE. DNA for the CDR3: TGTGCCAGCACCCGACTAGCGCGGCCCTCGGGCGAGCAGTACTTC. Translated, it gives CASTRLARPSGEQYF.

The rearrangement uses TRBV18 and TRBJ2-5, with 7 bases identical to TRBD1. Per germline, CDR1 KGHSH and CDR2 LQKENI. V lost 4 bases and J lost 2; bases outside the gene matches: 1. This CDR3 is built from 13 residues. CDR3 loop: CASSQGQQETQYF. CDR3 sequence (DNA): TGTGCCAGCTCACAGGGACAGCAAGAGACCCAGTACTTC.

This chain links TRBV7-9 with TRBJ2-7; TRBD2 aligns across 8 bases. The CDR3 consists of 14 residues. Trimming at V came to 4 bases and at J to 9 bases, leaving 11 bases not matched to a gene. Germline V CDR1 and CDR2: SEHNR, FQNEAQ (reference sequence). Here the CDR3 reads CASSSTIDSGRQYF. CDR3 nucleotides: TGTGCCAGCAGCTCGACGATCGACAGCGGGAGGCAGTACTTC. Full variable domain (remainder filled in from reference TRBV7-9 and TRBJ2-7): DTGVSQNPRHKITKRGQNVTFRCDPISEHNRLYWYRQTLGQGPEFLTYFQNEAQLEKSRLLSDRFSAERPKGSFSTLEIQRTEQGDSAMYLCASSSTIDSGRQYFGPGTRLTVT.

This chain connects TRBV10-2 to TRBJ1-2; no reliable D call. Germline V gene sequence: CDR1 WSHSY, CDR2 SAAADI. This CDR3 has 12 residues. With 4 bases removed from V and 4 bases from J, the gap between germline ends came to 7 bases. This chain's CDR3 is CASSVDSYGYTF. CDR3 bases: TGCGCCAGCAGTGTGGACTCCTATGGCTACACCTTC.

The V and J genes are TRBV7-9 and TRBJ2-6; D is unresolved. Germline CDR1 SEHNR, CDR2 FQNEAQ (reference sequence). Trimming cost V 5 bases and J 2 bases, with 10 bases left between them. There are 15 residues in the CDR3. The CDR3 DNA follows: TGTGCCAGCAGCCTCTCAGTCACTGGGGCCAACGTCCTGACTTTC. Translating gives CASSLSVTGANVLTF.

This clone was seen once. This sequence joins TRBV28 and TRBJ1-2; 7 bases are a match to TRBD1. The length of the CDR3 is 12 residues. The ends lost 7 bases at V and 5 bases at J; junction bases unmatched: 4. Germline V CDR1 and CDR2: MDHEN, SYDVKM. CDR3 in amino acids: CASTQGGYGYTF. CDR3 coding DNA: TGTGCCAGCACCCAGGGGGGTTATGGCTACACCTTC.

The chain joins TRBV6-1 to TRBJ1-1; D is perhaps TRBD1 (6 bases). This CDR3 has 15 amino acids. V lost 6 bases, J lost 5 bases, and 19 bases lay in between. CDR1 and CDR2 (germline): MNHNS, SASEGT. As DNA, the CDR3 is TGTGCCAGCAGCGCAACAGGGCGGAGGAGAACTGAAGCTTTCTTT. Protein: CASSATGRRRTEAFF.

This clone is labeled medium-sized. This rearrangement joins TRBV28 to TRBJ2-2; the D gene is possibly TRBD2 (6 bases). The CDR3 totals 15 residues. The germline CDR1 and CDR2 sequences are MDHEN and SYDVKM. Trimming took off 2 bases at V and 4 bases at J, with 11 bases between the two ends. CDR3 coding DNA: TGTGCCAGCAGTTTAGGGCGGGACCCCACCGGGGAGCTGTTTTTT. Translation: CASSLGRDPTGELFF.